In this sample, the clone carrying this T cell receptor beta chain turned up once. The antigen is undetermined. TCRdb reprocessed the 5' RACE reads with MiXCR, giving one entry per CDR3 protein. Among a few hundred thousand distinct CDR3 sequences listed, under 30% were seen once. This sample stems from a study of T-cell memory formation after mild COVID-19. About the study: Largely, TCR clusters stayed within a single donor. Broader study findings: The study detected some responding clones in pre-infection memory, suggesting cross-reactive memory joined.

V dropped 0 bases and J dropped 5 bases, with 18 bases sitting between them. The CDR3 has 16 residues. From germline, CDR1 is SGHDT and CDR2 YYEEEE. The source material was PBMCs or a T cell subset sorted from them (not recorded which). The V gene is TRBV5-6, the J gene TRBJ2-7, with D perhaps assigned TRBD1 or TRBD2 (5 bases each). The TCR comes from an adult woman who had mild COVID-19 (a few samples of this study predate the infection). Cell type and time point are not known. The CDR3: CASSLAIGPGRDEQYF. CDR3 sequence (DNA): TGTGCCAGCAGCTTGGCCATCGGACCGGGGCGCGACGAGCAGTACTTC. Full variable domain (outside the CDR3, taken from reference TRBV5-6 and TRBJ2-7): DAGVTQSPTHLIKTRGQQVTLRCSPKSGHDTVSWYQQALGQGPQFIFQYYEEEERQRGNFPDRFSGHQFPNYSSELNVNALLLGDSALYLCASSLAIGPGRDEQYFGPGTRLTVT.